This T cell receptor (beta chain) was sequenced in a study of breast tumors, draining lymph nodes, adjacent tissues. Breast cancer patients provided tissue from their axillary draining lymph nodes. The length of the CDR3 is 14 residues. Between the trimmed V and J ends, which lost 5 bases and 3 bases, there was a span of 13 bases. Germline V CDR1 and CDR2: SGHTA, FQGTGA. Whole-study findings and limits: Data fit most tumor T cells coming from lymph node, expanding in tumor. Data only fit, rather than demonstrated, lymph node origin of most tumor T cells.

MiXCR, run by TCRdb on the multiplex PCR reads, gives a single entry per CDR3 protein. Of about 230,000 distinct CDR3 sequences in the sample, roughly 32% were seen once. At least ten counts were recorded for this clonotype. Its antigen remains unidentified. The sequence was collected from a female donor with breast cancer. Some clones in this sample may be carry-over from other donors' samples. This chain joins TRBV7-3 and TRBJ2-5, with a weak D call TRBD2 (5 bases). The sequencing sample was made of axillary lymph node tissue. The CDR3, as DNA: TGTGCCAGCAGCCCCGCGGCGGGTAAAGAGACCCAGTACTTC. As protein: CASSPAAGKETQYF.